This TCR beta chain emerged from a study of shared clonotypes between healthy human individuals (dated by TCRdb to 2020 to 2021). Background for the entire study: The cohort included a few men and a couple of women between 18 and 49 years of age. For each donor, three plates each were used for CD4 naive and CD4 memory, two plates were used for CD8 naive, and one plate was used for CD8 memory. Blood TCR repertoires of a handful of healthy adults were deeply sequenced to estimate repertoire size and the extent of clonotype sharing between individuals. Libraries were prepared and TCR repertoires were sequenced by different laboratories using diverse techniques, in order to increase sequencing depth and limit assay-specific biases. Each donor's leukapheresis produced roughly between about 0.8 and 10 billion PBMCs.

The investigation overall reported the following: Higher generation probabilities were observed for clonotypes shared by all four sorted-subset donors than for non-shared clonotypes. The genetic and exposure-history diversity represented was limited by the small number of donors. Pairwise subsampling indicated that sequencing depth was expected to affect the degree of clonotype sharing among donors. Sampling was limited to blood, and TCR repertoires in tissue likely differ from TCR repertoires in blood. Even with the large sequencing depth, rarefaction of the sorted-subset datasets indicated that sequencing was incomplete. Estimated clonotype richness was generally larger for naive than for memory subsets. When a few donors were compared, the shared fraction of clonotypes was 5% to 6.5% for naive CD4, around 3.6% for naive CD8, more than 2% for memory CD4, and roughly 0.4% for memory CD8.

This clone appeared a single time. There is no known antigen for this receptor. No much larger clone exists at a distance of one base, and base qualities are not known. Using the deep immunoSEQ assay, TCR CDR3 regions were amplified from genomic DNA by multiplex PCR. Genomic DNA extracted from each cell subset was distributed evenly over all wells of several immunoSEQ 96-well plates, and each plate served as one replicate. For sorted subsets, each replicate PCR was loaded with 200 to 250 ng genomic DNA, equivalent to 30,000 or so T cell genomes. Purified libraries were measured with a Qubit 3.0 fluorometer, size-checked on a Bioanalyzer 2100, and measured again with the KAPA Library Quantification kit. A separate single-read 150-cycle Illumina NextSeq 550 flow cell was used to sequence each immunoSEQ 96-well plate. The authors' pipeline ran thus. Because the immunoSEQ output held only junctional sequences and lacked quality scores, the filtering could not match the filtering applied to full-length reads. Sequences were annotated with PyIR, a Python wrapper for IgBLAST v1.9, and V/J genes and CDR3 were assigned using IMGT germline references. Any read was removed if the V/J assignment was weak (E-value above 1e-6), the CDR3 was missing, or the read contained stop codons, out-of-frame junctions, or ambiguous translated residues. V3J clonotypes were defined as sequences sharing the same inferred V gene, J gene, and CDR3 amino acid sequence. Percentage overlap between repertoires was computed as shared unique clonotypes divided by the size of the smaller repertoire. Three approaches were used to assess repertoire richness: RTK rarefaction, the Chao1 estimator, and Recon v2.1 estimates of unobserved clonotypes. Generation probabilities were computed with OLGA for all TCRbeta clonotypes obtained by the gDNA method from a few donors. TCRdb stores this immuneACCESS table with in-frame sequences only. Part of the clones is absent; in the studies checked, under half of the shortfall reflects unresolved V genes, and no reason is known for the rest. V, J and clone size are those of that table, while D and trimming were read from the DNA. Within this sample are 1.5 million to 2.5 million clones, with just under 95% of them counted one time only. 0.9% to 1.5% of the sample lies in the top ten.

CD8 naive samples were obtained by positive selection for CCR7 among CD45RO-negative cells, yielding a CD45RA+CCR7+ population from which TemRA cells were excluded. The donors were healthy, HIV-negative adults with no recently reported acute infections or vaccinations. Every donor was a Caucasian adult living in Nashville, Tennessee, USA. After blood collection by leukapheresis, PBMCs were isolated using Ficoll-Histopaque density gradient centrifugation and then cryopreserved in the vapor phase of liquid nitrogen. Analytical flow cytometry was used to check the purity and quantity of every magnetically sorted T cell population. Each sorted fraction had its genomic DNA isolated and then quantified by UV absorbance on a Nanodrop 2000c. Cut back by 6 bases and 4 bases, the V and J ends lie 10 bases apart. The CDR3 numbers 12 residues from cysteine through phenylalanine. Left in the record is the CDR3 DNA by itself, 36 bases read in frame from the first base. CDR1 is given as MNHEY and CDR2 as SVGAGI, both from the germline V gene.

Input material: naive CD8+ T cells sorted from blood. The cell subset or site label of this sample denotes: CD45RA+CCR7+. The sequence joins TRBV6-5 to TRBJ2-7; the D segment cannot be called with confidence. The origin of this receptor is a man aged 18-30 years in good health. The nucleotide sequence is TGTGCCAGCAGCACCCTGGGATACGAGCAGTACTTC. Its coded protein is CASSTLGYEQYF.